Below are 6 T cell receptor beta chains sequenced from a single sample in a study of blood T cell repertoires in COVID-19. Assay: immunoSEQ multiplex PCR; the TCRdb copy retains only in-frame clones and omits some. The data hold hundreds of thousands of clones, with 65% to 85% observed a single time. The sample taken for sequencing was peripheral blood. These receptors all stem from a man aged 35 to 55 with acute or convalescent COVID-19.

This chain connects TRBV3-1 (or the pseudogene TRBV3-2) to TRBJ1-3; 7 bases line up with TRBD1. The CDR3 extends over 18 amino acids. J gave up 0 bases and V 4 bases, and 12 bases lay outside the gene matches. The V gene's germline CDR1 is LGHDT and CDR2 YNNKEL (reference sequence). As DNA, the CDR3 is TGTGCCAGCAGCCCATACAGGGGCCGAACCAACTCTGGAAACACCATATATTTT. Translation: CASSPYRGRTNSGNTIYF.

This chain connects TRBV2 to TRBJ2-1, with 8 bases fitting TRBD2. The CDR3 consists of 14 residues. V trimming: 6 bases; J trimming: 8 bases; junction bases outside the gene matches: 9. CDR1 and CDR2 from the germline V gene are SNHLY and FYNNEI. The CDR3: CASRPGLGVYEQFF. For the CDR3, the DNA is TGTGCCAGCAGACCGGGACTAGGAGTCTATGAGCAGTTCTTC.

Points on this clone: In the same sample, other DNA sequences code for this CDR3. The chain is built from TRBV18 and TRBJ2-7, with 10 bases matching TRBD1. V lost 2 bases, J lost 4 bases, and 2 bases stayed unmatched. This CDR3 contains 14 residues. Germline V lookup: CDR1 KGHSH, CDR2 LQKENI. This CDR3 is CASSPSGQGYEQYF. Here the CDR3 DNA reads TGTGCCAGCTCACCATCGGGACAGGGGTACGAGCAGTACTTC.

The chain links TRBV10-3 to TRBJ2-2; D remains ambiguous. V dropped 4 bases and J dropped 4 bases, with 4 bases sitting between them. The CDR3 is 12 residues long. Germline CDR1 and CDR2: ENHRY and SYGVKD. The CDR3 sequence is CAISAVTGELFF. In nucleotides, the CDR3 is TGTGCCATCAGTGCGGTCACCGGGGAGCTGTTTTTT.

This chain links TRBV3-1 (or the pseudogene TRBV3-2) with TRBJ1-1; a weak D match, TRBD1 (6 bases). The CDR3 has 15 amino acids. Germline V gene data show CDR1 as LGHDT and CDR2 as YNNKEL (reference sequence). Between the trimmed V and J ends, which lost 0 bases and 5 bases, there was a span of 13 bases. CDR3: CASSQDGGARTEAFF. The CDR3 DNA reads TGTGCCAGCAGCCAAGATGGGGGCGCCCGAACTGAAGCTTTCTTT.

The chain recombines TRBV30 with TRBJ1-1, with TRBD1 as a possible D gene (5 bases). Trimming removed 3 bases at V and 1 base at J, with 12 bases between. The V gene's germline CDR1 is GTSNPN and CDR2 SVGIG (reference sequence). The CDR3 covers 14 residues. The CDR3 DNA follows: TGTGCCTGGAGGCAGGGAAACCCGAACACTGAAGCTTTCTTT. Its protein is CAWRQGNPNTEAFF.